Listed below are T cell receptor beta chains from one sample, sequenced in a study of OX40 agonist ivuxolimab in advanced cancers. Data came from immunoSEQ multiplex PCR; TCRdb stores just in-frame clones and leaves some out. Among thousands of clones listed, about 74% were seen once. This specimen was CD4+ or CD8+ T cells sorted from blood, taken in a trial of the OX40 agonist ivuxolimab. The receptor source for this set is an adult with an advanced solid tumor such as melanoma, head and neck, liver or kidney cancer. Each CDR3 is given with its conserved first and last residue.

V gene: TRBV6-6
CDR3 protein: CASSYSTSGDTGELFF

V gene: TRBV2
CDR3 protein: CASSVEGSGGEDEQFF

V gene: TRBV5-1
CDR3 protein: CASSPGGRSYEQYF

V gene: TRBV30
CDR3 protein: CAWGPDRGGYTF

V gene: TRBV29-1
CDR3 protein: CSVESSQAEAFF

V gene: TRBV9
CDR3 protein: CASSGPDREQFF

V gene: TRBV27
CDR3 protein: CASSLSGVSSYEQYF

V gene: TRBV5-6
CDR3 protein: CATSLRQGEYWDYGYTF

V gene: TRBV28
CDR3 protein: CASSPGTGGGEKLFF

V gene: TRBV4-2
CDR3 protein: CASSRHRDRLGDQPQHF